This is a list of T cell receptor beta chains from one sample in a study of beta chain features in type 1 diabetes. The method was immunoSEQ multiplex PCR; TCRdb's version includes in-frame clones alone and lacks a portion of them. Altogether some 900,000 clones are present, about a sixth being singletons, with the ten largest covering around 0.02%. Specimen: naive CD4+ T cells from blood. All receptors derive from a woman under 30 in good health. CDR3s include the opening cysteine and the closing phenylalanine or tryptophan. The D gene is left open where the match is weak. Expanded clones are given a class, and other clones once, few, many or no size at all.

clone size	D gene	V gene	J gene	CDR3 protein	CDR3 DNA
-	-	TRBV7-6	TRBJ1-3	CASSPYRDPGNTIYF	TGTGCCAGCAGCCCCTACCGGGATCCCGGAAACACCATATATTTT
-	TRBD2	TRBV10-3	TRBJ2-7	CAISPGLAGDEQYF	TGTGCCATCAGCCCGGGACTAGCGGGAGACGAGCAGTACTTC
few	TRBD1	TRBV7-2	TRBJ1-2	CASRKTGTYYGYTF	TGTGCCAGCAGAAAGACAGGGACCTACTATGGCTACACCTTC
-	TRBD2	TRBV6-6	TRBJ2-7	CASPTKGERGYEQYF	TGTGCCAGCCCGACAAAGGGGGAGCGGGGGTACGAGCAGTACTTC
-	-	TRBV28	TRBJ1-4	CASSSTPGAGIEKLFF	TGTGCCAGCAGTTCAACCCCCGGGGCCGGGATTGAAAAACTGTTTTTT
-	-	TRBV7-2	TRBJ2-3	CASSLVLGRSTDTQYF	TGTGCCAGCAGCTTAGTCCTGGGCAGAAGCACAGATACGCAGTATTTT
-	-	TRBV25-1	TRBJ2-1	CASSDVERQFF	TGTGCCAGCAGTGATGTCGAGCGGCAGTTCTTC
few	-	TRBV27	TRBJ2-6	CASSLKRSHRAGANVLTF	TGTGCCAGCAGTTTAAAGCGTTCGCACAGGGCTGGGGCCAACGTCCTGACTTTC
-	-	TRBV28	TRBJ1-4	CASSRQQSGEKLFF	TGTGCCAGCAGTCGACAGCAGTCGGGGGAAAAACTGTTTTTT
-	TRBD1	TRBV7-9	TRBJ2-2	CASSRLGTGVYTGELFF	TGTGCCAGCAGCCGACTCGGGACAGGGGTATACACCGGGGAGCTGTTTTTT
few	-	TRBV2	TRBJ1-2	CASVGMTNYGYTF	TGTGCCAGCGTTGGGATGACTAACTATGGCTACACCTTC
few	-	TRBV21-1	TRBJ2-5	CASLLTTWVQETQYF	TGTGCCAGCTTGCTAACGACGTGGGTCCAAGAGACCCAGTACTTC
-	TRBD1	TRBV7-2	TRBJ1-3	CASSLGQGVNTIYF	TGTGCCAGCAGCTTAGGACAGGGAGTGAACACCATATATTTT
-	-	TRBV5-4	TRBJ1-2	CASSPGGGLGGYTF	TGTGCCAGCAGCCCCGGCGGAGGGCTCGGTGGCTACACCTTC
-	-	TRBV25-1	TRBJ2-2	CASSGNTGELFF	TGTGCCAGCAGCGGGAACACCGGGGAGCTGTTTTTT
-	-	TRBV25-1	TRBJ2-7	CASGGTVSYEQYF	TGTGCCAGCGGCGGGACAGTTTCCTACGAGCAGTACTTC
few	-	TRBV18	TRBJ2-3	CASSRGTDTQYF	TGTGCCAGCTCCAGGGGCACAGATACGCAGTATTTT
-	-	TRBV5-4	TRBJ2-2	CASSARTANTGELFF	TGTGCCAGCAGCGCCCGGACGGCCAATACCGGGGAGCTGTTTTTT
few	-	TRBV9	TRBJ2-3	CASSVDFVDTQYF	TGTGCCAGCAGCGTAGATTTTGTTGATACGCAGTATTTT
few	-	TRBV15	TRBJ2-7	CATSREPRGIDEQYF	TGTGCCACCAGCAGAGAACCTAGGGGAATCGACGAGCAGTACTTC
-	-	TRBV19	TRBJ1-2	CASSPGTPPNYGYTF	TGTGCCAGTAGTCCCGGGACTCCCCCCAACTATGGCTACACCTTC
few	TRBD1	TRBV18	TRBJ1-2	CASSPSGTAPGYTF	TGTGCCAGCTCACCATCCGGGACAGCCCCAGGCTACACCTTC
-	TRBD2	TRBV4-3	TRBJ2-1	CASSHSGTSGGKSSYNEQFF	TGCGCCAGCAGCCACTCCGGGACTAGCGGGGGAAAGAGCTCCTACAATGAGCAGTTCTTC
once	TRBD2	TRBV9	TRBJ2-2	CASSVTSGRNTGELFF	TGTGCCAGCAGCGTAACTAGCGGGAGGAACACCGGGGAGCTGTTTTTT
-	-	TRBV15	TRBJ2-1	CATSRDGGNEQFF	TGTGCCACCAGCAGAGATGGTGGAAATGAGCAGTTCTTC
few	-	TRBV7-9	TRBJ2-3	CASSFGGGADTQYF	TGTGCCAGCAGCTTTGGAGGGGGAGCAGATACGCAGTATTTT
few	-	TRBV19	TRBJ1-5	CASSIGGQGPINQPQHF	TGTGCCAGTAGTATCGGGGGTCAGGGTCCCATCAATCAGCCCCAGCATTTT
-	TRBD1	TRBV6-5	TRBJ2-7	CASSYAFDRATYEQYF	TGTGCCAGCAGTTACGCGTTTGACAGGGCGACCTACGAGCAGTACTTC
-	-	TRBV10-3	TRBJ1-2	CAIRGNRDGGGYTF	TGTGCCATCAGGGGAAACAGGGATGGGGGTGGCTACACCTTC
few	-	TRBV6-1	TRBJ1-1	CASTPGVGNTEAFF	TGTGCCAGCACTCCAGGGGTAGGGAACACTGAAGCTTTCTTT
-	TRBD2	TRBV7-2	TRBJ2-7	CASSLARMRASGSSWEQYF	TGTGCCAGCAGCTTAGCGCGAATGAGAGCTAGCGGGAGTTCTTGGGAGCAGTACTTC
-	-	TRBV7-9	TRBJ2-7	CASSLLGDSYEQYF	TGTGCCAGCAGCTTACTTGGCGACTCCTACGAGCAGTACTTC
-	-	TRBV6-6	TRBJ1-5	CASSYERAGSKPQHF	TGTGCCAGCAGTTACGAGAGGGCAGGGTCGAAGCCCCAGCATTTT
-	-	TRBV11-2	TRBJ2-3	CASSSTAGSSTDTQYF	TGTGCCAGCAGCTCCACAGCGGGTTCTAGCACAGATACGCAGTATTTT
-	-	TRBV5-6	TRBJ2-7	CASSSPPEQTYEQYF	TGTGCCAGCAGCTCCCCCCCCGAACAGACCTACGAGCAGTACTTC
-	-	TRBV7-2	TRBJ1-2	CASSPQTGGWDGYTF	TGTGCCAGCAGCCCACAAACGGGAGGATGGGACGGCTACACCTTC
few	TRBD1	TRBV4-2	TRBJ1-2	CASSQQHLLKDRGGYGYTF	TGTGCCAGCAGCCAACAACACCTACTAAAGGACAGGGGAGGATATGGCTACACCTTC
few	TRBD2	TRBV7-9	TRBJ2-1	CASSKRMGLAPHNEQFF	TGTGCCAGCAGCAAACGAATGGGACTAGCTCCCCACAATGAGCAGTTCTTC
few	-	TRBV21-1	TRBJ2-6	CASSKKQEPHSGANVLTF	TGTGCCAGCAGCAAAAAACAGGAGCCGCACTCTGGGGCCAACGTCCTGACTTTC
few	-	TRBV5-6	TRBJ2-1	CASSLWYNEQFF	TGTGCCAGCAGCTTGTGGTACAATGAGCAGTTCTTC
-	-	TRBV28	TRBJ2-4	CASIPGSGKNIQYF	TGTGCCAGCATTCCCGGGAGTGGCAAAAACATTCAGTACTTC
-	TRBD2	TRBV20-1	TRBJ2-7	CSGRGSGEQYF	TGCAGTGGAAGAGGTAGCGGGGAGCAGTACTTC
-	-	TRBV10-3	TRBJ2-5	CAISEDGRGAETQYF	TGTGCCATCAGTGAGGACGGAAGGGGGGCGGAGACCCAGTACTTC
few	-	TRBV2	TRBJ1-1	CASSTSGTEAFF	TGTGCCAGCAGTACCTCGGGGACTGAAGCTTTCTTT
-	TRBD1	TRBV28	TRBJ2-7	CASFPGGTGGVLTHYEQYF	TGTGCCAGCTTTCCTGGCGGGACAGGGGGCGTCTTGACACACTACGAGCAGTACTTC
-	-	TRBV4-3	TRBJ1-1	CASSRTRGNTEAFF	TGCGCCAGCAGCCGCACCAGGGGGAACACTGAAGCTTTCTTT
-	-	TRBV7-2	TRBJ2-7	CASSFREGALEQYF	TGTGCCAGCAGCTTCCGGGAGGGGGCGCTCGAGCAGTACTTC
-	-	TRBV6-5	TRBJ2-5	CASSYATGRETQYF	TGTGCCAGCAGTTACGCGACAGGGAGGGAGACCCAGTACTTC
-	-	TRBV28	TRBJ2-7	CASSGAENSYEQYF	TGTGCCAGCAGTGGGGCGGAGAACTCCTACGAGCAGTACTTC
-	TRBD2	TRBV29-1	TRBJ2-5	CSVTSGRGQETQYF	TGCAGCGTTACTAGCGGGAGAGGCCAAGAGACCCAGTACTTC
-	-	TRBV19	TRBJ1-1	CASSISAGAVTEAFF	TGTGCCAGTAGTATTTCTGCAGGGGCTGTCACTGAAGCTTTCTTT
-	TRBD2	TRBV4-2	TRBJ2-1	CASSQGRFGGRATDNEQFF	TGTGCCAGCAGCCAAGGGAGGTTCGGCGGGAGGGCCACGGACAATGAGCAGTTCTTC
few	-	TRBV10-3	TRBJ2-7	CAIRIREEQYF	TGTGCCATCAGAATACGCGAGGAGCAGTACTTC
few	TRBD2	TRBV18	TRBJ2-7	CASSWGGRTYEQYF	TGTGCCAGCTCATGGGGCGGGAGGACCTACGAGCAGTACTTC
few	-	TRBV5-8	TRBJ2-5	CASSLFGQGGETQYF	TGTGCCAGCAGCTTGTTCGGGCAGGGTGGAGAGACCCAGTACTTC
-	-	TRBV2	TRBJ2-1	CASTYGWAGDNEQFF	TGTGCCAGCACCTACGGGTGGGCAGGCGACAATGAGCAGTTCTTC
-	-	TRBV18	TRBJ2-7	CASSRGEGVVRKQYF	TGTGCCAGCTCACGCGGCGAGGGGGTAGTTCGCAAGCAGTACTTC
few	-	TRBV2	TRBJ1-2	CASSEDTNYGYTF	TGTGCCAGCAGTGAAGACACGAACTATGGCTACACCTTC
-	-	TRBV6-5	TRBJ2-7	CASSLGRKQYF	TGTGCCAGCAGTTTGGGCCGCAAGCAGTACTTC
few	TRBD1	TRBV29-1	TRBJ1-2	CSVYDRGGGYTF	TGCAGCGTTTACGACAGGGGAGGTGGCTACACCTTC